The 22 T cell receptor beta chains below were found in one sample sequenced in a study of blood T cell repertoires in COVID-19. The table came from immunoSEQ multiplex PCR; TCRdb's copy has only in-frame clones and leaves some out. The sample yields 350,000 or so clones, roughly 87% seen once. Source material: PBMCs or T cells enriched from blood (not recorded which). The source is a young woman who had recovered from COVID-19.

The chain joins TRBV5-1 to TRBJ1-2; 8 bases line up with TRBD1. Germline V gene data show CDR1 as SGHRS and CDR2 as YFSETQ. V shed 1 base, J shed 8 bases, and the junction held 13 bases outside the gene matches. This CDR3 contains 16 residues. CDR3 nucleotides: TGCGCCAGCAGCTTGTCCCCCAGGCAGGGGGCGACGGGCTACACCTTC. It codes for CASSLSPRQGATGYTF.

The chain is built from TRBV7-6 and TRBJ1-2, with 7 nucleotides matching TRBD1. CDR3 size: 16 residues. V was pared by 4 bases and J by 2 bases, with 10 bases of the junction left unmatched. Germline values: CDR1 SGHVS, CDR2 FNYEAQ. CDR3 region: CASSSGQNAANYGYTF. The CDR3 region has the DNA TGTGCCAGCAGCTCGGGACAGAACGCTGCCAACTATGGCTACACCTTC. The variable domain in full, with the rest retrieved from reference TRBV7-6 and TRBJ1-2, is GAGVSQSPRYKVTKRGQDVALRCDPISGHVSLYWYRQALGQGPEFLTYFNYEAQQDKSGLPNDRFSAERPEGSISTLTIQRTEQRDSAMYRCASSSGQNAANYGYTFGSGTRLTVV.

V is TRBV7-9 and J is TRBJ1-3; 7 bases agree with TRBD1. The CDR3 is 14 residues long. V lost 6 bases and J lost 4; bases outside the gene matches: 6. Germline V lookup: CDR1 SEHNR, CDR2 FQNEAQ (reference sequence). CDR3 amino acids: CASRMQGEGNTIYF. The CDR3 DNA follows: TGTGCCAGCAGGATGCAGGGGGAAGGAAACACCATATATTTT.

The genes are TRBV19 and TRBJ1-3; no clear D. Looked up from germline, CDR1 is LNHDA and CDR2 is SQIVND (reference sequence). Trimming removed 2 bases from V and 0 bases from J, with 14 bases in between. The CDR3 totals 17 residues. The CDR3 DNA follows: TGTGCCAGTAGTATAATGACCAGGTCCTTCTCTGGAAACACCATATATTTT. Its protein is CASSIMTRSFSGNTIYF. The entire variable domain, with the rest obtained from reference TRBV19 and TRBJ1-3, is as follows: DGGITQSPKYLFRKEGQNVTLSCEQNLNHDAMYWYRQDPGQGLRLIYYSQIVNDFQKGDIAEGYSVSREKKESFPLTVTSAQKNPTAFYLCASSIMTRSFSGNTIYFGEGSWLTVV.

The V and J genes are TRBV15 and TRBJ2-7, with TRBD2 matching over 7 bases. Germline CDR1 reads LNHNV; CDR2 reads YYDKDF (reference sequence). V lost 6 bases to trimming and J lost 2 bases; unmatched junction nucleotides: 7. The CDR3 spans 14 residues. The CDR3 loop reads CATREAGETYEQYF. The CDR3 DNA reads TGTGCCACCAGAGAGGCGGGGGAGACCTACGAGCAGTACTTC.

The chain carries TRBV9 and TRBJ1-1; TRBD1 is a possible D gene (6 bases). Germline V lookup: CDR1 SGDLS, CDR2 YYNGEE. The CDR3 runs to 13 residues. Trimming pared 3 bases from V and 4 bases from J, leaving 10 bases between. CDR3 coding DNA: TGTGCCAGCAGCGGCAGGGGTGGCACTGAAGCTTTCTTT. Its protein product is CASSGRGGTEAFF.

This clone was seen more than once but under ten times. The CDR3 nucleotides read TGTGCCAGCAGCATCCGGGACAGGGAGACCGGGGAGCTGTTTTTT. Protein sequence: CASSIRDRETGELFF. The chain combines TRBV5-4 with TRBJ2-2, with 9 positions matching TRBD1. The length of the CDR3 is 15 residues. Unmatched junction bases numbered 6, after V lost 4 bases and J lost 5 bases. The germline V gene encodes CDR1 SGHNT and CDR2 YYREEE (reference sequence).

The chain employs TRBV27 and TRBJ2-2; weak D call: TRBD2 (5 bases). V was trimmed by 4 bases and J by 4 bases, leaving 13 bases between them. This CDR3 has 15 residues. Germline CDR1 and CDR2: MNHEY and SMNVEV (reference sequence). CDR3 region: CASSSSDRGTGELFF. CDR3 nucleotides: TGTGCCAGCAGTTCCAGTGATCGGGGCACCGGGGAGCTGTTTTTT.

The rearrangement joins TRBV3-1 (or the pseudogene TRBV3-2) to TRBJ1-2; 7 bases map to TRBD1. The CDR3 runs 15 residues. The V gene's germline CDR1 is LGHDT and CDR2 YNNKEL (reference sequence). V gave up 4 bases and J gave up 8 bases; unmatched junction bases: 13. The DNA of the CDR3 is TGTGCCAGCAGCCCCTTCCGGGACAGACGTTTCGGCTACACCTTC. Its translation: CASSPFRDRRFGYTF.

This clone appeared a few times. The rearrangement joins TRBV7-9 to TRBJ2-7, with 9 bases that match TRBD1. The CDR3 extends over 16 amino acids. From germline, CDR1 is SEHNR and CDR2 FQNEAQ (reference sequence). Germline trimming cut 3 bases from V and 6 bases from J; bases unmatched to any gene: 12. The CDR3, as DNA: TGTGCCAGCAGCTTGGGTGTGGGACAGGGTTCTCGCGAGCAGTACTTC. Amino acid sequence: CASSLGVGQGSREQYF. Based on the CDR3 plus reference TRBV7-9 and TRBJ2-7, the full variable domain is DTGVSQNPRHKITKRGQNVTFRCDPISEHNRLYWYRQTLGQGPEFLTYFQNEAQLEKSRLLSDRFSAERPKGSFSTLEIQRTEQGDSAMYLCASSLGVGQGSREQYFGPGTRLTVT.

This chain uses TRBV9 with TRBJ2-1, with D maybe TRBD1 (6 bases). Germline V CDR1 and CDR2: SGDLS, YYNGEE. The CDR3 has 15 amino acids. Between the trimmed V and J ends, which lost 0 bases and 6 bases, there was a span of 13 bases. CDR3 sequence: CASSVGQGRGNEQFF. The CDR3 DNA is TGTGCCAGCAGCGTAGGGCAGGGGAGAGGCAATGAGCAGTTCTTC.

V usage is TRBV6-2 or TRBV6-3 and J usage is TRBJ1-4; perhaps TRBD1 as D (6 bases). The CDR3 has 16 amino acids. CDR1 and CDR2 (germline): MNHEY, SVGEGT. Trimming removed 2 bases from V and 0 bases from J, with 10 bases in between. The DNA of the CDR3 is TGTGCCAGCAGTTACCAGGGGTGGGCAACTAATGAAAAACTGTTTTTT. Its translation: CASSYQGWATNEKLFF.

The count of this clone is one. V is TRBV7-9 and J is TRBJ1-4; D perhaps matches TRBD1 (5 bases). Germline CDR1 SEHNR, CDR2 FQNEAQ (reference sequence). The CDR3 is 15 amino acids. V lost 5 bases, J lost 0 bases, and 10 bases lay in between. CDR3 sequence reads: CASSPGLATNEKLFF. The CDR3 DNA sequence: TGTGCCAGCAGCCCAGGGTTAGCAACTAATGAAAAACTGTTTTTT.

CDR3 sequence reads: CASSVEAAMNTEAFF. Here the CDR3 DNA reads TGTGCCAGCAGCGTAGAGGCAGCGATGAACACTGAAGCTTTCTTT. The chain has TRBV9 and TRBJ1-1; D is unresolved. V was shortened by 0 bases and J by 0 bases, with 9 bases between the two germline ends. The CDR3 is made up of 15 amino acids. Germline V gene data show CDR1 as SGDLS and CDR2 as YYNGEE.

The chain joins TRBV9 to TRBJ2-3; 10 bases fit TRBD1. V shed 4 bases, J shed 6 bases, and the junction held 11 bases outside the gene matches. CDR3 length: 16 residues. Germline loops: CDR1 SGDLS, CDR2 YYNGEE. The CDR3 spells CASSLSGTGVTDTQYF. In nucleotides, the CDR3 is TGTGCCAGCAGCTTATCCGGGACAGGGGTTACCGATACGCAGTATTTT.

V gene TRBV18 combines with J gene TRBJ1-2, with 8 bases identical to TRBD1. The CDR3 is made up of 15 amino acids. The V segment lost 3 bases and the J segment 8 bases; nucleotides outside the gene matches: 11. Per germline, CDR1 KGHSH and CDR2 LQKENI. This CDR3 reads CASSPAGGAPWGYTF. CDR3 coding DNA: TGTGCCAGCTCACCGGCAGGGGGCGCCCCGTGGGGCTACACCTTC. Full variable domain (outside the CDR3, taken from reference TRBV18 and TRBJ1-2): NAGVMQNPRHLVRRRGQEARLRCSPMKGHSHVYWYRQLPEEGLKFMVYLQKENIIDESGMPKERFSAEFPKEGPSILRIQQVVRGDSAAYFCASSPAGGAPWGYTFGSGTRLTVV.

This clone was counted only a few times. The chain employs TRBV11-3 and TRBJ2-1, with 9 positions matching TRBD1. The CDR3 sequence is 16 residues long. Germline values: CDR1 SGHNT, CDR2 YENEEA. J gave up 4 bases and V 5 bases, and 9 bases lay outside the gene matches. For the CDR3, the DNA is TGTGCCAGCAGCGCCCGATCCGGGACAGGGTACAATGAGCAGTTCTTC. Translation: CASSARSGTGYNEQFF.

The J gene is TRBJ2-3, the V gene TRBV5-1, with a possible D match to TRBD1 (7 bases). Germline V gene lookup returns CDR1 SGHRS and CDR2 YFSETQ. V was trimmed by 0 bases and J by 3 bases, leaving 14 bases between them. The CDR3 loop spans 16 amino acids. CDR3 region: CASSLAGGQKTDTQYF. The DNA for the CDR3 is TGCGCCAGCAGCTTGGCCGGGGGACAGAAGACAGATACGCAGTATTTT.

This sequence joins TRBV15 and TRBJ2-7; 7 positions match TRBD1. Looked up from germline, CDR1 is LNHNV and CDR2 is YYDKDF (reference sequence). Trimming removed 5 bases from V and 6 bases from J; junction bases left unmatched: 4. The CDR3 consists of 12 residues. The CDR3 DNA follows: TGTGCCACCAGCGGCCGACAGGGCGAGCAGTACTTC. Translating gives CATSGRQGEQYF.

The CDR3 bases are TGCGCCAGCAGAGTGGCAGGGAAGAGCAATCAGCCCCAGCATTTT. Translated: CASRVAGKSNQPQHF. This rearrangement joins TRBV10-2 to TRBJ1-5; possibly TRBD1 for D (5 bases). Germline V gene data show CDR1 as WSHSY and CDR2 as SAAADI. The V end was cut by 6 bases, the J end by 1 base, with 13 bases between. This CDR3 spans 15 amino acids.

To note about this clone: The identical CDR3 is also encoded by other nucleotide sequences in the sample. The chain couples TRBV2 to TRBJ1-5, with D possibly being TRBD1 (5 bases). Trimming left V 2 bases short and J 4 bases short, with 6 bases between. Germline assignment: CDR1 SNHLY and CDR2 FYNNEI. The CDR3 is 13 residues long. The CDR3 DNA reads TGTGCCAGCAGTGAACAGGGAAATCAGCCCCAGCATTTT. Translating gives CASSEQGNQPQHF.

The chain employs TRBV9 and TRBJ2-2, with D perhaps TRBD1 (6 bases). This CDR3 contains 15 residues. CDR1 SGDLS and CDR2 YYNGEE come from the germline V gene. The V and J ends lost 2 bases and 7 bases respectively, with 15 bases between them. The CDR3 DNA reads as TGTGCCAGCAGCGTTATAACTGGGGGCCACGGGGAGCTGTTTTTT. This sequence encodes CASSVITGGHGELFF.